The 27 T cell receptor beta chains below were found in one sample sequenced in a study of OX40 agonist ivuxolimab in advanced cancers. Libraries were prepared by immunoSEQ multiplex PCR; TCRdb keeps only in-frame clonotypes and omits some of them. Of approximately 70,000 clones detected, over 80% appear once; the ten largest clones hold roughly 6%. This sample comprised CD4+ or CD8+ T cells sorted from blood, obtained in a trial of the OX40 agonist ivuxolimab. Receptors originate from an adult with an advanced solid tumor such as melanoma, head and neck, liver or kidney cancer.

The CDR3 region has the DNA TGTGCCAGCAGTCATAGGGGCGTAACGGCGGAGACCCAGTACTTC. This codes for CASSHRGVTAETQYF. The rearrangement uses TRBV7-8 and TRBJ2-5, with D possibly being TRBD1 (5 bases). V lost 6 bases and J lost 5, with 19 bases in between. Germline V gives CDR1 SGHVS, CDR2 FQNEAQ. The CDR3 loop spans 15 amino acids.

The chain has TRBV6-5 and TRBJ2-7; 9 nucleotides align to TRBD2. Germline CDR1 reads MNHEY; CDR2 reads SVGAGI. The CDR3 is made up of 16 amino acids. V lost 3 bases and J lost 3; bases outside the gene matches: 9. As DNA, the CDR3 is TGTGCCAGCAGTTATGGGGGTAGCGGGAGCGGCTACGAGCAGTACTTC. Translated, it gives CASSYGGSGSGYEQYF.

The chain links TRBV10-3 to TRBJ1-2; 8 bases align to TRBD1. Looked up from germline, CDR1 is ENHRY and CDR2 is SYGVKD. This CDR3 has 14 amino acids. V gave up 6 bases and J gave up 7 bases; unmatched junction bases: 10. As DNA, the CDR3 is TGTGCCATCAGCGAGACAGGGGAGTCTTTTGGCTACACCTTC. Translation: CAISETGESFGYTF.

The V call is TRBV28, the J call TRBJ2-3, with 9 bases fitting TRBD2. V shed 6 bases and J 3 bases; nucleotides not matched to a gene: 10. Germline V gives CDR1 MDHEN, CDR2 SYDVKM. The CDR3 has 16 amino acids. The CDR3 region has the DNA TGTGCCAGCAGCGCCCCAGGTAGCGGGAGTACAGATACGCAGTATTTT. Protein sequence: CASSAPGSGSTDTQYF.

The chain joins TRBV5-1 to TRBJ1-2; possibly TRBD1 for D (5 bases). This CDR3 region has 14 residues. CDR1 and CDR2 (germline): SGHRS, YFSETQ. The V gene lost 1 base and the J gene lost 5 bases, with 12 bases spanning the gap. Here the CDR3 DNA reads TGCGCCAGCAGCTTGCCCCAGGGAGTTTATGGCTACACCTTC. It specifies CASSLPQGVYGYTF.

This chain links TRBV19 with TRBJ2-1; D assignment may be TRBD1 or TRBD2 (5 bases each). The V gene's germline CDR1 is LNHDA and CDR2 SQIVND (reference sequence). V was pared by 6 bases and J by 5 bases, with 14 bases between. CDR3 length: 14 residues. The CDR3 DNA is TGTGCCAGTAGACTCCAGGGACCAAACAATGAGCAGTTCTTC. As protein: CASRLQGPNNEQFF.

CDR3 DNA sequence: TGTGCCAGCAGCTTATTAGGAGGGGCGGTCACCGGGGAGCTGTTTTTT. Amino acids: CASSLLGGAVTGELFF. The chain recombines TRBV7-9 with TRBJ2-2; TRBD2 might be the D (6 bases). This CDR3 region has 16 residues. Trimming removed 2 bases at V and 4 bases at J, with 14 bases between. In germline, CDR1 is SEHNR, CDR2 FQNEAQ (reference sequence).

The V call is TRBV4-1, the J call TRBJ1-5; D call uncertain. The V end was cut by 1 base, the J end by 3 bases, with 7 bases between. The CDR3 covers 14 residues. Germline-derived CDR1 and CDR2 are MGHRA and YSYEKL. The CDR3 spells CASSQGVYNQPQHF. Here the CDR3 DNA reads TGCGCCAGCAGCCAAGGTGTTTACAATCAGCCCCAGCATTTT.

A few counts support this clone. This sequence joins TRBV28 and TRBJ1-1; D gene ambiguous. The CDR3 has 12 amino acids. Per the germline V gene, CDR1 is MDHEN and CDR2 is SYDVKM. Trimming removed 5 bases from V and 6 bases from J, with 10 bases in between. This CDR3 reads CASSQSGAEAFF. CDR3 bases: TGTGCCAGCAGTCAATCCGGGGCTGAAGCTTTCTTT.

The V and J genes are TRBV6-5 and TRBJ1-1; TRBD1 might be the D (6 bases). The CDR3 totals 13 residues. Germline-derived CDR1 and CDR2 are MNHEY and SVGAGI. Between the trimmed V and J ends, which lost 10 bases and 3 bases, there was a span of 15 bases. CDR3 amino acids: CATCCEGDTEAFF. CDR3 bases: TGTGCCACCTGCTGTGAGGGGGACACTGAAGCTTTCTTT.

This rearrangement joins TRBV7-2 to TRBJ2-1; a weak D match, TRBD1 (5 bases). Germline-derived CDR1 and CDR2 are SGHTA and FQGNSA. V was cut by 1 base and J by 8 bases, with 15 bases left in between. The CDR3 loop spans 15 amino acids. The CDR3 reads CASSLDYQGKDEQFF. The CDR3 DNA sequence: TGTGCCAGCAGCTTAGATTATCAGGGTAAGGATGAGCAGTTCTTC.

With respect to this clone: This CDR3 is also generated by other DNA sequences in the sample. The chain is built from TRBV6-5 and TRBJ2-7, with D unclear. The CDR3 runs 13 residues. Germline V CDR1 and CDR2: MNHEY, SVGAGI. V dropped 0 bases and J dropped 1 base, with 4 bases sitting between them. DNA for the CDR3: TGTGCCAGCAGTTACTCTAGTTCCTACGAGCAGTACTTC. It encodes CASSYSSSYEQYF.

This chain links TRBV27 with TRBJ1-2; 7 bases fit TRBD1. The length of the CDR3 is 13 residues. V trimming: 2 bases; J trimming: 5 bases; junction bases outside the gene matches: 2. CDR1 is MNHEY, CDR2 SMNVEV, per germline (reference sequence). This chain's CDR3 is CASSLGQAYGYTF. Written as DNA, the CDR3 is TGTGCCAGCAGTTTAGGACAGGCGTATGGCTACACCTTC.

The genes are TRBV19 and TRBJ1-1; tentative D call: TRBD1 (5 bases). V dropped 5 bases and J dropped 4 bases, with 14 bases sitting between them. This CDR3 is built from 14 residues. CDR1 LNHDA and CDR2 SQIVND come from the germline V gene (reference sequence). DNA for the CDR3: TGTGCCAGTAGTTCGCCAGGGAAGAGCACTGAAGCTTTCTTT. Encoded protein: CASSSPGKSTEAFF. Full variable domain (outside the CDR3, taken from reference TRBV19 and TRBJ1-1): DGGITQSPKYLFRKEGQNVTLSCEQNLNHDAMYWYRQDPGQGLRLIYYSQIVNDFQKGDIAEGYSVSREKKESFPLTVTSAQKNPTAFYLCASSSPGKSTEAFFGQGTRLTVV.

V gene TRBV7-9 combines with J gene TRBJ1-3; 7 bases line up with TRBD1. Germline values: CDR1 SEHNR, CDR2 FQNEAQ (reference sequence). This CDR3 is 15 amino acids long. Trimming at V came to 5 bases and at J to 7 bases, leaving 11 bases not matched to a gene. This CDR3 is CASSVQGRDGNTIYF. For the CDR3, the DNA is TGTGCCAGCAGCGTACAGGGGCGTGATGGGAACACCATATATTTT.

This clone was counted a single time. The chain combines TRBV7-9 with TRBJ2-3; 8 bases match TRBD1. The junction had 6 bases not matched to a gene; V was cut back by 4 bases and J by 0 bases. The germline CDR1 and CDR2 sequences are SEHNR and FQNEAQ (reference sequence). The CDR3 runs 16 residues. Here the CDR3 DNA reads TGTGCCAGCAGCTCTAGACAGGGGCCTAGCACAGATACGCAGTATTTT. Translating it yields CASSSRQGPSTDTQYF.

This chain connects TRBV4-2 to TRBJ2-7; 11 nucleotides agree with TRBD1. The germline V gene has CDR1 LGHNA and CDR2 YNFKEQ. The V gene end was trimmed by 0 bases and the J gene end by 2 bases; junction bases not matched to a gene: 9. This CDR3 comprises 18 residues. The CDR3 protein is CASSQEGQGVRGTYEQYF. The CDR3 DNA is TGTGCCAGCAGCCAAGAGGGACAGGGGGTTAGAGGTACCTACGAGCAGTACTTC.

About this clone: The likely explanation is a read error, given a far larger clone one base away. The J gene is TRBJ1-1, the V gene TRBV9, with unresolved D. The CDR3 totals 13 residues. V was trimmed by 0 bases and J by 1 base, leaving 4 bases between them. Germline CDR1 reads SGDLS; CDR2 reads YYNGEE. CDR3 in amino acids: CASSVEGNTEAFF. The CDR3 nucleotides are TGTGCCAGCAGCGTAGAAGGGAACACTGAAGCTTTCTTT.

The chain joins TRBV19 to TRBJ1-5, with 11 bases aligning to TRBD1. Trimming took 6 bases from V and 4 from J; bases not matched to a gene: 5. The CDR3 loop spans 15 amino acids. CDR1 is LNHDA, CDR2 SQIVND, per germline (reference sequence). In DNA, the CDR3 is TGTGCCAGTAGCCCGGGGACAGGGGGAAATCAGCCCCAGCATTTT. Encoded protein: CASSPGTGGNQPQHF.

CDR3 DNA sequence: TGTGCCATCAGCCCCCAGGGCGGGGGATCCCACAATGAGCAGTTCTTC. Its protein product is CAISPQGGGSHNEQFF. V and J are TRBV10-3 and TRBJ2-1, with TRBD2 matching 7 bases. V gave up 6 bases and J gave up 5 bases; unmatched junction bases: 13. The CDR3 totals 16 residues. Germline V gives CDR1 ENHRY, CDR2 SYGVKD.

A single count supports this clone. This chain links TRBV16 with TRBJ2-3; no clear D. The V end was cut by 4 bases, the J end by 4 bases, with 9 bases between. The CDR3 is made up of 13 amino acids. Looked up from germline, CDR1 is KGHSY and CDR2 is FQNENV. CDR3 loop: CASSLSHPDTQYF. CDR3 nucleotides: TGTGCCAGCAGCCTTTCCCATCCAGATACGCAGTATTTT.

This chain links TRBV28 with TRBJ2-5; TRBD1 matches at 9 bases. The V segment lost 4 bases and the J segment 5 bases; nucleotides outside the gene matches: 5. From germline, CDR1 is MDHEN and CDR2 SYDVKM. The CDR3 is made up of 14 amino acids. This CDR3 is CASSSHRGRETQYF. CDR3 nucleotides: TGTGCCAGCAGTTCACACAGGGGGCGGGAGACCCAGTACTTC.

The chain couples TRBV30 to TRBJ1-4, with a possible D match to TRBD1 (6 bases). The ends were cut back, 3 bases at V and 0 bases at J, with 17 bases in the middle. CDR1 GTSNPN and CDR2 SVGIG come from the germline V gene (reference sequence). The CDR3 spans 17 residues. The CDR3 DNA sequence: TGTGCCTGGAGCCACACAGGGTATGCCACAACTAATGAAAAACTGTTTTTT. Residues: CAWSHTGYATTNEKLFF.

The rearrangement joins TRBV15 to TRBJ1-1; D unclear. With 0 bases removed from V and 6 bases from J, the gap between germline ends came to 14 bases. Germline V gene sequence: CDR1 LNHNV, CDR2 YYDKDF (reference sequence). The CDR3 extends over 15 amino acids. The CDR3 loop reads CATSRDLQAGAEAFF. The CDR3 nucleotides are TGTGCCACCAGCAGAGATCTTCAGGCTGGGGCTGAAGCTTTCTTT.

J is TRBJ2-2 and V is TRBV28; D not resolved. CDR1 and CDR2 from the germline V gene are MDHEN and SYDVKM. Trimming removed 6 bases at V and 1 base at J, with 6 bases between. The CDR3 has 13 amino acids. CDR3 in DNA: TGTGCCAGCAGCCCAGTGAACACCGGGGAGCTGTTTTTT. Amino acids: CASSPVNTGELFF.

The V call is TRBV5-8, the J call TRBJ1-5; D unclear. The CDR3 length is 14 residues. Germline assignment: CDR1 SGHTS and CDR2 YDEGEE. V gave up 0 bases and J gave up 1 base, with 5 bases separating them. This CDR3 is CASSLGTSNQPQHF. The DNA of the CDR3 is TGTGCCAGCAGCTTGGGTACGAGCAATCAGCCCCAGCATTTT. Together with reference TRBV5-8 and TRBJ1-5, the CDR3 gives the full variable domain: EAGVTQSPTHLIKTRGQQATLRCSPISGHTSVYWYQQALGLGLQFLLWYDEGEERNRGNFPPRFSGRQFPNYSSELNVNALELEDSALYLCASSLGTSNQPQHFGDGTRLSIL.

The chain is built from TRBV7-9 and TRBJ1-5; D not resolved. V was clipped by 2 bases and J by 6 bases, with 14 bases between them. The CDR3 extends over 15 amino acids. The V gene's germline CDR1 is SEHNR and CDR2 FQNEAQ (reference sequence). In DNA form, the CDR3 reads TGTGCCAGCAGCTTAAGTGGAGGGAACCCTCAGCCCCAGCATTTT. Its translation: CASSLSGGNPQPQHF.